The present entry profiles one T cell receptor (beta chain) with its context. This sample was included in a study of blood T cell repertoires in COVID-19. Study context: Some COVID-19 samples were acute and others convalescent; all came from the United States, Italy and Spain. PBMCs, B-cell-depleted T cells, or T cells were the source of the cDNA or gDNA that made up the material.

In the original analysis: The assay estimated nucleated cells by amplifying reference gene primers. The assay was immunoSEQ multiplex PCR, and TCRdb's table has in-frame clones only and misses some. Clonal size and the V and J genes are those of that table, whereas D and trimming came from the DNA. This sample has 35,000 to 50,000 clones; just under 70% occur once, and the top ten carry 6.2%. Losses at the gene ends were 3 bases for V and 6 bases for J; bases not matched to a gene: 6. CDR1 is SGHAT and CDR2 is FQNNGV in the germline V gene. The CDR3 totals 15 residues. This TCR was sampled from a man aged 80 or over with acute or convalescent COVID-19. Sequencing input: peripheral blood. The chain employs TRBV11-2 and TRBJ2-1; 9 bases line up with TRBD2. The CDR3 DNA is TGTGCCAGCAGCTTGAATAGCGGGAGCTTCAATGAGCAGTTCTTC. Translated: CASSLNSGSFNEQFF. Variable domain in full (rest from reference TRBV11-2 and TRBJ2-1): EAGVAQSPRYKIIEKRQSVAFWCNPISGHATLYWYQQILGQGPKLLIQFQNNGVVDDSQLPKDRFSAERLKGVDSTLKIQPAKLEDSAVYLCASSLNSGSFNEQFFGPGTRLTVL.